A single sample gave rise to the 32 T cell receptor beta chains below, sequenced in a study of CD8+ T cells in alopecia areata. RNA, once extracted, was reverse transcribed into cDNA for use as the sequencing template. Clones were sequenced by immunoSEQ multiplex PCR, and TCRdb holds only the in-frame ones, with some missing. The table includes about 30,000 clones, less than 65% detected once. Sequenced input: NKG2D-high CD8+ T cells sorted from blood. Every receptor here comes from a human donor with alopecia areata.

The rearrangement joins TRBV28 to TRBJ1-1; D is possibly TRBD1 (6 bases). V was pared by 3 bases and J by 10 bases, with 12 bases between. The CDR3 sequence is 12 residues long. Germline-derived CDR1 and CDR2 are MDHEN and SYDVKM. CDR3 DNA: TGTGCCAGCAGTTTTTGGGGGGCACTAGCTTTCTTT. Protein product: CASSFWGALAFF.

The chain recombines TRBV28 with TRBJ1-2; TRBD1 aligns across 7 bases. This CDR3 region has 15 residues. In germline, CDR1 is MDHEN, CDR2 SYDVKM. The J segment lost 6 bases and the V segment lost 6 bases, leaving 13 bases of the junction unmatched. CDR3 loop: CASSQTPTGYNGYTF. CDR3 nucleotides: TGTGCCAGCAGCCAAACCCCGACAGGGTATAATGGCTACACCTTC.

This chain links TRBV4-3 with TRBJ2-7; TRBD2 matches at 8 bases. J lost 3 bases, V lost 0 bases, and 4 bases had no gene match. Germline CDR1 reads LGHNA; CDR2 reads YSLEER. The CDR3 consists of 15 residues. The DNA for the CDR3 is TGCGCCAGCAGCCAAGACCCGGGGGGGTTCTACGAGCAGTACTTC. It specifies CASSQDPGGFYEQYF.

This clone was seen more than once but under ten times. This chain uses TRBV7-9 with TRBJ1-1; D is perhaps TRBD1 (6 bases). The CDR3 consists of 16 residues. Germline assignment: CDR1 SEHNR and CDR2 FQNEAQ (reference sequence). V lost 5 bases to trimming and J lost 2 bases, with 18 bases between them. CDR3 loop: CASSHPPGQINTEAFF. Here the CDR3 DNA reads TGTGCCAGCAGCCATCCTCCCGGACAGATTAACACTGAAGCTTTCTTT.

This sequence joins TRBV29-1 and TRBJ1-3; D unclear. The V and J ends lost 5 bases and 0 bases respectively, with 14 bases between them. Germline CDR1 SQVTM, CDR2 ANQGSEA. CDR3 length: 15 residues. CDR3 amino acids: CSVNSGENSGNTIYF. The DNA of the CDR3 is TGCAGCGTTAATTCCGGGGAAAACTCTGGAAACACCATATATTTT.

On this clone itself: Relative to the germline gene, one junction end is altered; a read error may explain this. CDR3 nucleotide sequence: TGCGCCAGCAACCCTCTGGGCGGGGGAAATGAGCAGTTCTTC. Residues: CASNPLGGGNEQFF. The chain has TRBV7-2 and TRBJ2-1, with 7 bases matching TRBD2. CDR3 length: 14 residues. Germline V gives CDR1 SGHTA, CDR2 FQGNSA.

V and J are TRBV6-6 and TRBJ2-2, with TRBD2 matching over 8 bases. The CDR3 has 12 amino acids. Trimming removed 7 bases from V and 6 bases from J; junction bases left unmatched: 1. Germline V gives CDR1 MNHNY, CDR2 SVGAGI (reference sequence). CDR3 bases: TGTGCCAGCACAGCGGGAGCCGGGGAGCTGTTTTTT. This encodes CASTAGAGELFF.

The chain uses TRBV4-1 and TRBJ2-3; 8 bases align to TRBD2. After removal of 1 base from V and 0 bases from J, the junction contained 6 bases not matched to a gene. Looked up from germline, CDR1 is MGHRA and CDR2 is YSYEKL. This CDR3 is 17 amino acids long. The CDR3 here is CASSQVVVAGSTDTQYF. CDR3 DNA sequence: TGCGCCAGCAGCCAAGTGGTCGTAGCGGGGAGCACAGATACGCAGTATTTT.

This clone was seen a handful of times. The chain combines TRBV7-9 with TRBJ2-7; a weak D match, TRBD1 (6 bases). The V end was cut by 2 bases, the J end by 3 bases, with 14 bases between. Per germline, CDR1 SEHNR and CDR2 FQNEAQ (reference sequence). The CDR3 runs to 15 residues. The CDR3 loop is CASSLLSGAHYEQYF. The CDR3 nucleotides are TGTGCCAGCAGCTTATTGTCAGGGGCTCACTACGAGCAGTACTTC.

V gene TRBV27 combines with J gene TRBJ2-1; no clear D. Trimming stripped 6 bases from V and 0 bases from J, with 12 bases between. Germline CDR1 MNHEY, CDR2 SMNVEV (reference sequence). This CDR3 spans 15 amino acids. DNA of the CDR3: TGTGCCAGCAGCCTCATATCGGGCTCCTACAATGAGCAGTTCTTC. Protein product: CASSLISGSYNEQFF.

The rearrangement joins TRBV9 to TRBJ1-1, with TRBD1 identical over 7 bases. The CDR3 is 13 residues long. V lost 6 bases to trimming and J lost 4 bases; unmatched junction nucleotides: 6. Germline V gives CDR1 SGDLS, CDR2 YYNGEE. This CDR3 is CASTGQASTEAFF. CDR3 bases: TGTGCCAGCACCGGACAGGCGAGCACTGAAGCTTTCTTT.

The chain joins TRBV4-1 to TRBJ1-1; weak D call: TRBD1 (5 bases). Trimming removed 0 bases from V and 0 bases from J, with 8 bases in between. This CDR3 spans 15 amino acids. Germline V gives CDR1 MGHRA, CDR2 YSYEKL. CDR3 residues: CASSQDGGMNTEAFF. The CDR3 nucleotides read TGCGCCAGCAGCCAAGACGGGGGAATGAACACTGAAGCTTTCTTT.

The CDR3 nucleotides are TGTGCCAGCAGTTCTAGCGGGAAACAGTTCTTC. This translates into CASSSSGKQFF. This sequence joins TRBV27 and TRBJ2-1, with 9 bases lining up with TRBD2. The CDR3 extends over 11 amino acids. Germline assignment: CDR1 MNHEY and CDR2 SMNVEV (reference sequence). J lost 13 bases, V lost 4 bases, and 2 bases had no gene match.

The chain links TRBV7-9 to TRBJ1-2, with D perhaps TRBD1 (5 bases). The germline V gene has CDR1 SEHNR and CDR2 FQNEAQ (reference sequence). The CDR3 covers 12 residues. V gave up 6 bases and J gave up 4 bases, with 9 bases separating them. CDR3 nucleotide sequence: TGTGCCAGCAGGGAGACAGTCTATGGCTACACCTTC. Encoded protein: CASRETVYGYTF.

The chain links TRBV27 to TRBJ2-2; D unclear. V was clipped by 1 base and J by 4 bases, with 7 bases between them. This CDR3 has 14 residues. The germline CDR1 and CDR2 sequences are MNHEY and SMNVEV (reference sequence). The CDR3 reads CASSLYTGTGELFF. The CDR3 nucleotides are TGTGCCAGCAGTTTATATACTGGCACCGGGGAGCTGTTTTTT.

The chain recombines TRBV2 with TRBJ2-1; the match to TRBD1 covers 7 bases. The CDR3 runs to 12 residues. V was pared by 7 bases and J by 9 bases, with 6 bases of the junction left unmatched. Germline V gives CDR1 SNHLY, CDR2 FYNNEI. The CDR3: CASIRQGSEQFF. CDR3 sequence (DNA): TGTGCCAGCATCAGACAGGGTTCTGAGCAGTTCTTC.

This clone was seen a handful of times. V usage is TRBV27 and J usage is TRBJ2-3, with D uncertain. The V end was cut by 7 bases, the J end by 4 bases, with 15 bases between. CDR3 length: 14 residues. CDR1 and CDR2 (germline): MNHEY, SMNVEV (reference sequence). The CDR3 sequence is CASTSRLVPDTQYF. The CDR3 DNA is TGTGCCAGCACATCGCGGCTAGTCCCAGATACGCAGTATTTT.

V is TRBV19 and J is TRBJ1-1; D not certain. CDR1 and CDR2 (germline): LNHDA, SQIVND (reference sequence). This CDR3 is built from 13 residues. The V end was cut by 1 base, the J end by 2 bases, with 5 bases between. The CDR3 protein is CASSIASNTEAFF. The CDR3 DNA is TGTGCCAGTAGTATAGCGTCCAACACTGAAGCTTTCTTT.

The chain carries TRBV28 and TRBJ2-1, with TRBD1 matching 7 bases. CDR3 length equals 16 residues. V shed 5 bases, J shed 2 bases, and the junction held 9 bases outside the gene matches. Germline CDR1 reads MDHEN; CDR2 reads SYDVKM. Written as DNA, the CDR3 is TGTGCCAGCAGTCAGCCGGGACAGTCCCCCTACAATGAGCAGTTCTTC. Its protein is CASSQPGQSPYNEQFF.

CDR3 nucleotides: TGCAGCGTTGAAGATCTTCGGACAGGGAGCACCGGGGAGCTGTTTTTT. As protein: CSVEDLRTGSTGELFF. The chain links TRBV29-1 to TRBJ2-2; 8 bases align to TRBD1. This CDR3 has 16 amino acids. V trimming: 0 bases; J trimming: 4 bases; junction bases outside the gene matches: 7. The germline V gene encodes CDR1 SQVTM and CDR2 ANQGSEA.

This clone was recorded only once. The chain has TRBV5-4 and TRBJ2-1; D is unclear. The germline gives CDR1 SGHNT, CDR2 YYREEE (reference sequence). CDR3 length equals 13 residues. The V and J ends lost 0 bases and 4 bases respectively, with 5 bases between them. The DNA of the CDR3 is TGTGCCAGCAGCTTGGTCTCTTACAATGAGCAGTTCTTC. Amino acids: CASSLVSYNEQFF.

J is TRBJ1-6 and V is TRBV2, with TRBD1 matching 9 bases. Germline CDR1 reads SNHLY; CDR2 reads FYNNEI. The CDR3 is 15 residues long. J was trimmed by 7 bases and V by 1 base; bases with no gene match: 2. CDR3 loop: CASSEDRGQNSPLHF. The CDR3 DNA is TGTGCCAGCAGTGAAGACAGGGGGCAAAATTCACCCCTCCACTTT.

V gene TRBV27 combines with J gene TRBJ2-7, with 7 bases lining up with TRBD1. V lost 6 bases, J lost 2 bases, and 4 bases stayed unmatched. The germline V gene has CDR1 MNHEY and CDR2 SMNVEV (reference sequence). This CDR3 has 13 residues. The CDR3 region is CASSRDRTYEQYF. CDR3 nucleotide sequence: TGTGCCAGCAGCCGGGACAGAACCTACGAGCAGTACTTC.

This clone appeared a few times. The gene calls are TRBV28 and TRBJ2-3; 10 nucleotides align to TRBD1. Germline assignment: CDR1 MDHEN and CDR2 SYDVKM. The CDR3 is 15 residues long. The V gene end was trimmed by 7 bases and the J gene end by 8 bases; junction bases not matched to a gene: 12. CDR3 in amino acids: CASTLDRGYLGTQYF. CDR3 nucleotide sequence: TGTGCCAGCACCCTGGACAGGGGGTATTTGGGTACGCAGTATTTT.

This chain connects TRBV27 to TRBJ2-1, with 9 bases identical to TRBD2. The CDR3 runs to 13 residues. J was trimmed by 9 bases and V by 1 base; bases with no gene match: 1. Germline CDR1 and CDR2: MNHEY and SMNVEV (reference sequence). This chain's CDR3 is CASSLYSGSEQFF. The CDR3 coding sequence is TGTGCCAGCAGTTTATATAGCGGGAGTGAGCAGTTCTTC.

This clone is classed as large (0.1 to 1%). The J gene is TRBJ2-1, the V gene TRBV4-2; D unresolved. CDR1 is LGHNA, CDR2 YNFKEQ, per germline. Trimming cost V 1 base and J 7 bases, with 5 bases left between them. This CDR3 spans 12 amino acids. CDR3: CASSQAINEQFF. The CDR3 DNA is TGTGCCAGCAGCCAAGCTATAAATGAGCAGTTCTTC.

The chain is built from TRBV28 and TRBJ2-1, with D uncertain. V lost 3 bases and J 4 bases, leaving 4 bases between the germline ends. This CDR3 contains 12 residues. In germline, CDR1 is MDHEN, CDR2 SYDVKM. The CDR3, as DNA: TGTGCCAGCAGTTTCAGTTACAATGAGCAGTTCTTC. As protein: CASSFSYNEQFF. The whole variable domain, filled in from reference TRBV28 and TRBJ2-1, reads DVKVTQSSRYLVKRTGEKVFLECVQDMDHENMFWYRQDPGLGLRLIYFSYDVKMKEKGDIPEGYSVSREKKERFSLILESASTNQTSMYLCASSFSYNEQFFGPGTRLTVL.

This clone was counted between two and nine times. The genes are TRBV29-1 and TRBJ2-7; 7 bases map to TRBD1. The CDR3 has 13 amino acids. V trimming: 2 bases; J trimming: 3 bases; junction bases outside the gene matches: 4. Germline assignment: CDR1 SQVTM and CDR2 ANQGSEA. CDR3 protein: CSVEKDRSYEQYF. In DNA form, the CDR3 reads TGCAGCGTTGAAAAGGACAGGAGCTACGAGCAGTACTTC.

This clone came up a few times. CDR3 in amino acids: CASSTNYPGTGSYNEQFF. The CDR3, as DNA: TGTGCCAGCAGCACCAATTACCCCGGGACGGGCTCCTACAATGAGCAGTTCTTC. The rearrangement joins TRBV4-2 to TRBJ2-1; TRBD1 or TRBD2 may be the D gene (5 bases each). The CDR3 covers 18 residues. V lost 5 bases to trimming and J lost 0 bases, with 20 bases between them. CDR1 is LGHNA, CDR2 YNFKEQ, per germline.

The CDR3 DNA sequence: TGTGCCAGCGGGGACTCGGGGGGGACAGATACGCAGTATTTT. Protein product: CASGDSGGTDTQYF. The chain couples TRBV11-2 to TRBJ2-3; 8 bases map to TRBD2. CDR3 size: 14 residues. V lost 8 bases, J lost 3 bases, and 7 bases stayed unmatched. Germline values: CDR1 SGHAT, CDR2 FQNNGV. Based on the CDR3 plus reference TRBV11-2 and TRBJ2-3, the full variable domain is EAGVAQSPRYKIIEKRQSVAFWCNPISGHATLYWYQQILGQGPKLLIQFQNNGVVDDSQLPKDRFSAERLKGVDSTLKIQPAKLEDSAVYLCASGDSGGTDTQYFGPGTRLTVL.

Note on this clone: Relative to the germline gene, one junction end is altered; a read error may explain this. The CDR3: CASSVRTLLF. The CDR3, as DNA: TGTGCCAGCAGCGTCAGGACTTTGCTGTTT. This chain uses TRBV2 with TRBJ1-1; no definite D call. This CDR3 contains 10 residues. Per the germline V gene, CDR1 is SNHLY and CDR2 is FYNNEI. The variable domain in full, with the rest retrieved from reference TRBV2 and TRBJ1-1, is EPEVTQTPSHQVTQMGQEVILRCVPISNHLYFYWYRQILGQKVEFLVSFYNNEISEKSEIFDDQFSVERPDGSNFTLKIRSTKLEDSAMYFCASSVRTLLFGQGTRLTVV.

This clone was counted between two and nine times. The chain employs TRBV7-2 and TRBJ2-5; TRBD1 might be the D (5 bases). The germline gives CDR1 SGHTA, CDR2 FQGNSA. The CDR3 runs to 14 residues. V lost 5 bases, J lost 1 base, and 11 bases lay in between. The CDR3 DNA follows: TGTGCCAGCAGCAACGAAGGGGCCCAAGAGACCCAGTACTTC. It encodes CASSNEGAQETQYF.